The 13 T cell receptor beta chains below come from one sample, sequenced in a study of T-cell memory formation after mild COVID-19. TCRdb re-called the 5' RACE reads through MiXCR, storing one row per CDR3 protein. The sample includes approximately 300,000 distinct CDR3 sequences, approximately 16% of them seen just once. Material for sequencing was PBMCs or a T cell subset sorted from them (not recorded which). The source of these receptors is a man younger than 30 who had mild COVID-19 (a few samples of this study predate the infection). Cell type and time point are not known.

The chain carries TRBV20-1 and TRBJ1-2; 9 bases agree with TRBD1. Losses at the gene ends were 0 bases for V and 8 bases for J; bases not matched to a gene: 7. The germline gives CDR1 DFQATT, CDR2 SNEGSKA (reference sequence). The CDR3 runs to 14 residues. The CDR3 reads CSARDSQGARGYTF. The CDR3 region has the DNA TGCAGTGCTAGAGACTCACAGGGGGCGCGGGGCTACACCTTC.

This clonotype was counted many times. The J gene is TRBJ1-2, the V gene TRBV5-1; tentatively, D is TRBD1 (6 bases). Per germline, CDR1 SGHRS and CDR2 YFSETQ. This CDR3 contains 14 residues. The V gene lost 3 bases and the J gene lost 4 bases, with 13 bases spanning the gap. This CDR3 reads CASSSRDTFYGYTF. The CDR3 bases are TGCGCCAGCAGCTCCCGGGACACCTTCTATGGCTACACCTTC.

This clonotype has a handful of counts. V usage is TRBV6-5 and J usage is TRBJ1-6, with D possibly matching TRBD1 (6 bases). The V gene's germline CDR1 is MNHEY and CDR2 SVGAGI. V dropped 7 bases and J dropped 0 bases, with 16 bases sitting between them. This CDR3 region has 17 residues. The CDR3 DNA sequence: TGTGCCAGCACCCGGACAGCCCTGAGCTCCTATAATTCACCCCTCCACTTT. Translated, it gives CASTRTALSSYNSPLHF.

The chain is built from TRBV5-1 and TRBJ2-3; TRBD2 matches 12 bases. V trimming: 6 bases; J trimming: 8 bases; junction bases outside the gene matches: 13. The CDR3 is 16 amino acids. Germline CDR1 SGHRS, CDR2 YFSETQ. The CDR3 reads CASKLLPSGGAVTQYF. CDR3 in DNA: TGCGCCAGCAAACTGCTCCCTAGCGGGGGGGCGGTTACGCAGTATTTT.

This clonotype was picked up a small number of times. The chain is built from TRBV29-1 and TRBJ1-5; D not certain. The germline gives CDR1 SQVTM, CDR2 ANQGSEA. This CDR3 spans 15 amino acids. V was shortened by 3 bases and J by 7 bases, with 19 bases between the two germline ends. CDR3 residues: CSVDPRIRNNQPQHF. CDR3 DNA: TGCAGCGTTGATCCGCGGATCAGGAATAACCAGCCCCAGCATTTT.

This clonotype was seen at least ten times. The chain couples TRBV7-6 to TRBJ2-5; D is unresolved. This CDR3 is 12 amino acids long. Germline V gene sequence: CDR1 SGHVS, CDR2 FNYEAQ. V dropped 5 bases and J dropped 3 bases, with 7 bases sitting between them. The CDR3, as DNA: TGTGCCAGCAGCCCAGTGGAAGAGACCCAGTACTTC. Its protein product is CASSPVEETQYF.

This clonotype was seen a handful of times. This chain connects TRBV6-6 to TRBJ1-1; TRBD1 is a possible D gene (5 bases). V was trimmed by 5 bases and J by 1 base, leaving 11 bases between them. This CDR3 has 14 residues. Germline values: CDR1 MNHNY, CDR2 SVGAGI (reference sequence). CDR3: CASSEGLRNTEAFF. The CDR3 DNA sequence: TGTGCCAGCAGTGAGGGACTCAGGAACACTGAAGCTTTCTTT.

The J gene is TRBJ2-7, the V gene TRBV7-9; D not certain. The CDR3 runs 13 residues. CDR1 and CDR2 (germline): SEHNR, FQNEAQ (reference sequence). Trimming took off 4 bases at V and 7 bases at J, with 14 bases between the two ends. The CDR3 nucleotides read TGTGCCAGCAGCTCCCCTCTGGAGAAAGAGCAGTACTTC. Encoded protein: CASSSPLEKEQYF.

This clonotype was picked up a small number of times. This rearrangement joins TRBV10-3 to TRBJ1-2; D gene uncertain. V shed 6 bases and J shed 4 bases, with 12 bases lying between them. Germline-derived CDR1 and CDR2 are ENHRY and SYGVKD. There are 13 residues in the CDR3. The CDR3 protein is CAIRPLGLYGYTF. CDR3 nucleotide sequence: TGTGCCATCAGGCCATTAGGTCTCTATGGCTACACCTTC.

CDR3 loop: CASSRTGESYEQYV. The CDR3 DNA reads TGTGCCAGCAGCCGGACAGGGGAGTCCTACGAGCAGTACGTC. The chain is built from TRBV11-2 and TRBJ2-7, with TRBD1 matching over 9 bases. V gave up 5 bases and J gave up 1 base; unmatched junction bases: 3. The CDR3 has 14 amino acids. Germline CDR1 is SGHAT and CDR2 is FQNNGV.

Ten or more counts support this clonotype. The chain combines TRBV5-1 with TRBJ2-3, with D perhaps TRBD1 or TRBD2 (5 bases each). V shed 3 bases and J shed 4 bases, with 18 bases lying between them. The CDR3 extends over 16 amino acids. Per the germline V gene, CDR1 is SGHRS and CDR2 is YFSETQ. In DNA, the CDR3 is TGCGCCAGCAGCTCCGCGAGGGACCTCGTCGCAGATACGCAGTATTTT. Translated, it gives CASSSARDLVADTQYF. The whole variable domain, filled in from reference TRBV5-1 and TRBJ2-3, reads KAGVTQTPRYLIKTRGQQVTLSCSPISGHRSVSWYQQTPGQGLQFLFEYFSETQRNKGNFPGRFSGRQFSNSRSEMNVSTLELGDSALYLCASSSARDLVADTQYFGPGTRLTVL.

This clonotype was seen a few times. This rearrangement joins TRBV24-1 to TRBJ2-3, with D possibly being TRBD2 (5 bases). This CDR3 has 15 amino acids. V was trimmed by 2 bases and J by 8 bases, leaving 16 bases between them. Germline V lookup: CDR1 KGHDR, CDR2 SFDVKD. The CDR3 protein is CATSDSGRGPGTQYF. CDR3 bases: TGTGCCACCAGTGATTCCGGCCGAGGGCCGGGTACGCAGTATTTT.

In its sample, this clonotype was seen a few times. The gene calls are TRBV15 and TRBJ1-1; unclear D gene. The CDR3 runs to 14 residues. V was shortened by 3 bases and J by 1 base, with 9 bases between the two germline ends. Germline assignment: CDR1 LNHNV and CDR2 YYDKDF (reference sequence). The CDR3 region is CATSRDKRNTEAFF. The CDR3 DNA reads TGTGCCACCAGCAGGGATAAGAGGAACACTGAAGCTTTCTTT.